The clone carrying this TCR beta chain showed up many times. As to time point: persistent/refractory GD, antithyroid drugs over 5 years with positive TRAb. Generation of the TCR library employed RNA extracted from PBMCs. These data are taken from a study of regulatory T cells in long-lasting Graves disease. HTBI primers from iRepertoire and Arm-PCR of CDR3 regions yielded the TCR beta libraries. TCRdb itself ran the multiplex PCR reads through MiXCR, one entry per CDR3 protein. The sample lists 350,000 to 450,000 distinct CDR3 sequences, 20% to 25% occurring once. The CDR3 extends over 13 amino acids. Germline values: CDR1 SGHTA, CDR2 FQGTGA. V was pared by 5 bases and J by 2 bases, with 9 bases between.

This chain links TRBV7-3 with TRBJ1-1; D is perhaps TRBD1 (5 bases). The source is a female donor with Graves disease. Sample: peripheral blood mononuclear cells (PBMCs), taken when the disease was refractory, from a patient treated with antithyroid drugs. In DNA, the CDR3 is TGTGCCAGCAGCAATCAGGGTAACACTGAAGCTTTCTTT. It encodes CASSNQGNTEAFF.